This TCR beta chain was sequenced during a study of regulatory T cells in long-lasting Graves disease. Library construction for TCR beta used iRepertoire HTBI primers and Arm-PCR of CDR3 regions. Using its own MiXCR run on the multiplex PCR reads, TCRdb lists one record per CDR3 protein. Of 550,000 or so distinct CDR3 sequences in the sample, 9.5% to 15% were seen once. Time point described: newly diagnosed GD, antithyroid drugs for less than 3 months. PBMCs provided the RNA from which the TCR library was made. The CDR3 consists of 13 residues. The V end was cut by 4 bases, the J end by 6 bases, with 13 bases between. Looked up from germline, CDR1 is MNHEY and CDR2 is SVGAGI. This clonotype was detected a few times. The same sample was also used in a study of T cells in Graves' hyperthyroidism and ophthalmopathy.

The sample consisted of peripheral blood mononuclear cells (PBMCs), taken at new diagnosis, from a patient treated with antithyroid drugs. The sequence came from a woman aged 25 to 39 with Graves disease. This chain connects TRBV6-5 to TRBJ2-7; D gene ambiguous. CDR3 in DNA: TGTGCCAGCAGTTTGAACCCGGGTCGCGAGCAGTACTTC. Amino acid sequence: CASSLNPGREQYF.